The next 4 T cell receptor beta chains were all read from a single sample in a study of early T cells in non-severe SARS-CoV-2 infection (dated by TCRdb to about 2021). Library preparation employed 5' RACE. Reads for this sample came from a NextSeq 500. Clones were called with MiXCR by TCRdb after fastp trimmed the public reads at Q25, and only in-frame beta chains were retained. Rows are unified per CDR3 protein, each entry keeping the most common DNA and genes. The sample includes fewer than 60,000 distinct CDR3 sequences, with over 3.5% observed a single time. The biggest ten clones account for 6% of the sample. Sequencing was done on a sample of whole blood. Receptors originate from an adult who was a healthcare worker with PCR-confirmed SARS-CoV-2 infection or an uninfected control (not recorded which).

This clonotype was seen at least ten times. The rearrangement links TRBV12-3 or TRBV12-4 to TRBJ2-2; D remains unclear. Trimming cost V 3 bases and J 6 bases, with 5 bases left between them. The CDR3 runs 12 residues. CDR3 nucleotides: TGTGCCAGCAGTTTCAGGCCCGGGGAGCTGTTTTTT. This encodes CASSFRPGELFF.

This clonotype has at least ten counts. The CDR3 nucleotides read TGTGCCAGCAGCTCACCCCTTGTAATAGCGGGAGCTATAACGGATACGCAGTATTTT. Encoded protein: CASSSPLVIAGAITDTQYF. The chain employs TRBV9 and TRBJ2-3; 9 nucleotides agree with TRBD2. The CDR3 totals 19 residues. CDR1 SGDLS and CDR2 YYNGEE come from the germline V gene. V lost 4 bases to trimming and J lost 6 bases; unmatched junction nucleotides: 21.

The sample holds a few counts of this clonotype. For the CDR3, the DNA is TGTGCCAGCAATACTGGGATCACCTTC. Translation gives CASNTGITF. The V and J genes are TRBV12-3 or TRBV12-4 and TRBJ1-2, with D unresolved. The V gene lost 7 bases and the J gene lost 13 bases, with 10 bases spanning the gap. This CDR3 has 9 amino acids.

This clonotype was detected ten times or more. J is TRBJ2-7 and V is TRBV20-1; TRBD2 matches 10 bases. CDR3 length: 17 amino acids. Trimming took 4 bases from V and 3 from J; bases not matched to a gene: 15. Germline assignment: CDR1 DFQATT and CDR2 SNEGSKA (reference sequence). The CDR3 coding sequence is TGCAGTGCTAAGAGACTAGCGGGTGTATCCCAAGTCTACGAGCAGTACTTC. Translating gives CSAKRLAGVSQVYEQYF.